The 5 T cell receptor beta chains in this list originate from one sample, sequenced in a study of T cells in Graves' hyperthyroidism and ophthalmopathy. TCR beta CDR3 region amplification was performed from RNA transcripts. An initial round of RT-PCR targeting the TCR CDR3 relied on the HTBI primer set. Each CDR3 protein gets one entry after TCRdb re-called the multiplex PCR reads with MiXCR. There are about 290,000 distinct CDR3 sequences in the sample; roughly 15% occur only once, and roughly 8.2% lies in the top ten. Sequenced material: blood. The receptors derive from a woman aged 40 to 49 with Graves' hyperthyroidism.

There are many counts of this clonotype. The chain employs TRBV2 and TRBJ2-3; 11 nucleotides agree with TRBD2. The CDR3 has 16 amino acids. CDR1 and CDR2 (germline): SNHLY, FYNNEI. With V trimmed by 5 bases and J by 0 bases, 4 bases remained unmatched. DNA for the CDR3: TGTGCCAGCAGTCGAGGACTAGCGGGCAGCACAGATACGCAGTATTTT. Translation gives CASSRGLAGSTDTQYF.

The chain uses TRBV5-5 and TRBJ1-6; no definite D call. Germline CDR1 is SGHKS and CDR2 is YYEKEE (reference sequence). The CDR3 spans 13 residues. The V end was cut by 0 bases, the J end by 6 bases, with 4 bases between. CDR3: CASSLGSNSPLHF. CDR3 sequence (DNA): TGTGCCAGCAGCTTGGGCAGTAATTCACCCCTCCACTTT.

This clonotype has a count of ten or more. The CDR3 DNA sequence: TGTGCCAGCAGTTTCTGGACAGGCGGCCTAGGTGGCTACACCTTC. Amino acid sequence: CASSFWTGGLGGYTF. The chain has TRBV27 and TRBJ1-2; TRBD1 aligns across 7 bases. V was clipped by 3 bases and J by 7 bases; unmatched bases: 11. The CDR3 runs to 15 residues. Germline V gene sequence: CDR1 MNHEY, CDR2 SMNVEV (reference sequence).

As concerns this clonotype: A read error may account for a junction end that differs from germline. The CDR3 nucleotides are TGTGCCAGCAGCCAGACAACTAATGTAAAACTGTTTTTT. Translating it yields CASSQTTNVKLFF. The chain joins TRBV11-2 to TRBJ1-4, with D uncertain. Germline lookup yields CDR1 SGHAT and CDR2 FQNNGV. The CDR3 is made up of 13 amino acids.

This clonotype appeared many times. The chain links TRBV20-1 to TRBJ1-1, with TRBD1 as a possible D gene (6 bases). This CDR3 has 15 residues. Trimming took 0 bases from V and 8 from J, leaving 19 bases between them. Germline lookup yields CDR1 DFQATT and CDR2 SNEGSKA (reference sequence). The CDR3 loop reads CSARDAGKSGGEAFF. DNA of the CDR3: TGCAGTGCTAGAGACGCTGGGAAATCGGGGGGCGAAGCTTTCTTT.